This T cell receptor (beta chain) is drawn from a study of blood T cell repertoires in COVID-19. About the study: Samples of COVID-19 (acute and convalescent) were obtained from the United States, Italy and Spain. T cells, B-cell-depleted T cells, or PBMCs provided the cDNA or gDNA that served as material.

With V trimmed by 10 bases and J by 3 bases, 6 bases remained unmatched. The length of the CDR3 is 13 residues. Looked up from germline, CDR1 is SGHAT and CDR2 is FQNNGV. Original data processing: Amplification of reference gene primers provided the estimated nucleated cell counts. Assay: immunoSEQ multiplex PCR; the TCRdb copy retains only in-frame clones and omits some. V and J calls and clone size come straight from that table; D and trimming were deduced from the DNA. The data show around 100,000 clones, around 73% seen once. This receptor was taken from a man between 60 and 75 years old with active or convalescent COVID-19. The sample taken for sequencing was peripheral blood. The V gene is TRBV11-2, the J gene TRBJ2-1, with TRBD1 matching 7 bases. CDR3: CAIRDSIYNEQFF. CDR3 coding DNA: TGTGCCATACGGGACAGCATCTACAATGAGCAGTTCTTC.